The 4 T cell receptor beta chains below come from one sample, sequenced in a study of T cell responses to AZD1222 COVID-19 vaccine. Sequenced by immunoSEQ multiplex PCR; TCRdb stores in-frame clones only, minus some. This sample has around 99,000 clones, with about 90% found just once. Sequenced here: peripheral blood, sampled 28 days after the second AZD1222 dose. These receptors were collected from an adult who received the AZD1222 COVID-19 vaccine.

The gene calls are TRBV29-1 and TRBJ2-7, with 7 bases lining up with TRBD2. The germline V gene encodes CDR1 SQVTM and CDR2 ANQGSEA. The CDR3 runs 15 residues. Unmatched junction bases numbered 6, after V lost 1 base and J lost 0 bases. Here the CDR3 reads CSVEVGRGSSYEQYF. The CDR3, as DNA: TGCAGCGTTGAAGTGGGGCGGGGGAGCTCCTACGAGCAGTACTTC.

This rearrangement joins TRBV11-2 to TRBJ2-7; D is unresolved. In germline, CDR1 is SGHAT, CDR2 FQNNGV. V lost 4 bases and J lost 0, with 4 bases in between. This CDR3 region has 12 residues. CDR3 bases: TGTGCCAGCAGCTCCATCTCCTACGAGCAGTACTTC. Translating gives CASSSISYEQYF.

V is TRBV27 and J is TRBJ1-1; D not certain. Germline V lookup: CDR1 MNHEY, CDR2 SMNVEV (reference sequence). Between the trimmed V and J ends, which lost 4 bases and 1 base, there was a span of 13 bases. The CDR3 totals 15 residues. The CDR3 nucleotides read TGTGCCAGCAGTTGGTCCCCCCCGGGGAACACTGAAGCTTTCTTT. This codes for CASSWSPPGNTEAFF.

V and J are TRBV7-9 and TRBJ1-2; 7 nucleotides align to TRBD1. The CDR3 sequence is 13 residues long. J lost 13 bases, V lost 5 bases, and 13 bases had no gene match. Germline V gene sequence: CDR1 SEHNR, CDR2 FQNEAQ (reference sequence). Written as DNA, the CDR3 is TGTGCCAGCAGCGCCCGGGACAGTCAAGGTTTCACCTTC. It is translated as CASSARDSQGFTF.